This T cell receptor (beta chain) was profiled in a study of PD-L1 blockade in urothelial cancer. Background on the study: Blood analysis took place 3 weeks (second dose) and 6 weeks after treatment start.

CDR1 is SGDLS, CDR2 YYNGEE, per germline. CDR3 length equals 15 residues. The V and J ends lost 3 bases and 1 base, in that order; junction bases with no gene match: 1. Measured with immunoSEQ multiplex PCR; TCRdb has only the in-frame clones, and not every one. The sample lists about 84,000 clones; roughly 90% were seen once. The TCR was taken from a man in his sixties with urothelial cancer. The chain links TRBV9 to TRBJ2-1; 10 bases agree with TRBD2. Sequencing used PBMCs, obtained around atezolizumab (anti-PD-L1) treatment. CDR3 amino acids: CASSASGGSYNEQFF. CDR3 bases: TGTGCCAGCAGCGCTAGCGGGGGATCCTACAATGAGCAGTTCTTC.